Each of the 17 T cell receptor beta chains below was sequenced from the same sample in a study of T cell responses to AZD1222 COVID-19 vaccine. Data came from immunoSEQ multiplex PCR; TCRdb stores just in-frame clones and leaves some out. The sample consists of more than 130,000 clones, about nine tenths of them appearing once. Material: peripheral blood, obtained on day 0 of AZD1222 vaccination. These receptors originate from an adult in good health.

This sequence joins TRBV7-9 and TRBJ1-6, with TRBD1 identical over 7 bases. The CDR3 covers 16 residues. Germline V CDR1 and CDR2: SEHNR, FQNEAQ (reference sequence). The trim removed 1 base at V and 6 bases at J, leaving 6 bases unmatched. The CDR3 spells CASSLDLGGGNSPLHF. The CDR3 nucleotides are TGTGCCAGCAGCTTAGATTTAGGGGGCGGTAATTCACCCCTCCACTTT. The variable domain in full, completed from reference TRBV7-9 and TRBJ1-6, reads DTGVSQNPRHKITKRGQNVTFRCDPISEHNRLYWYRQTLGQGPEFLTYFQNEAQLEKSRLLSDRFSAERPKGSFSTLEIQRTEQGDSAMYLCASSLDLGGGNSPLHFGNGTRLTVT.

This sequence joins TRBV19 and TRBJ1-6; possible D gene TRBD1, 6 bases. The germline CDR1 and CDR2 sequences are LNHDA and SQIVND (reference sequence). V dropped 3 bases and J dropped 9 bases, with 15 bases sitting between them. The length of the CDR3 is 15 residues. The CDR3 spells CASSIGDIDRSPLHF. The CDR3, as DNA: TGTGCCAGTAGTATCGGGGACATCGACCGTTCACCCCTCCACTTT.

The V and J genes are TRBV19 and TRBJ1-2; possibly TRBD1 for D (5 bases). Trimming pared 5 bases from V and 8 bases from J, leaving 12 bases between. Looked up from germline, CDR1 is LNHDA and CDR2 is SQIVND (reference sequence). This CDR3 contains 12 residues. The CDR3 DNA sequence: TGTGCCAGTAGTGAGGGGCTATACGGCTACACCTTC. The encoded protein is CASSEGLYGYTF.

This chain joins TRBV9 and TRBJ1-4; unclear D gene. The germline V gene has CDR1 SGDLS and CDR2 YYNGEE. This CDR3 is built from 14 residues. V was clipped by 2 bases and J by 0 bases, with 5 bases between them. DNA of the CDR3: TGTGCCAGCAGCGTGGAAGCAACTAATGAAAAACTGTTTTTT. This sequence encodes CASSVEATNEKLFF.

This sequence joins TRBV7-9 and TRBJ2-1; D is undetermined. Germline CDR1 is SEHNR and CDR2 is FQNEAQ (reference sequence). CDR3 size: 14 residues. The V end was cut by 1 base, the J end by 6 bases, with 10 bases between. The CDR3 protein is CASSLGVRANEQFF. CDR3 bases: TGTGCCAGCAGCTTAGGAGTCCGGGCCAATGAGCAGTTCTTC.

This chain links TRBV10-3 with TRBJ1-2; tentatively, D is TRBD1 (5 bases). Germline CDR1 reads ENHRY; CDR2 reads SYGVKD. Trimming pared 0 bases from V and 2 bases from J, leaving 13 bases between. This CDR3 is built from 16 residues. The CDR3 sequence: CAISESTIRDNYGYTF. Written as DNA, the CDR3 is TGTGCCATCAGTGAGTCGACGATTCGGGACAACTATGGCTACACCTTC.

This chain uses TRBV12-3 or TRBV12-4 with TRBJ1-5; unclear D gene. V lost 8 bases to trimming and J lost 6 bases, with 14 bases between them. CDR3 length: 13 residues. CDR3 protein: CASRYEGSQPQHF. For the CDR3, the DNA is TGTGCCAGCCGTTATGAAGGGTCTCAGCCCCAGCATTTT.

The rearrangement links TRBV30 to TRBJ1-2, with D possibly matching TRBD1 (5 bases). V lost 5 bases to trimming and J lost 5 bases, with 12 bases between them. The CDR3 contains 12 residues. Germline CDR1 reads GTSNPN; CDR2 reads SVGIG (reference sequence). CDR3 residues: CAWAGRLYGYTF. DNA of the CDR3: TGTGCCTGGGCGGGACGTCTGTATGGCTACACCTTC.

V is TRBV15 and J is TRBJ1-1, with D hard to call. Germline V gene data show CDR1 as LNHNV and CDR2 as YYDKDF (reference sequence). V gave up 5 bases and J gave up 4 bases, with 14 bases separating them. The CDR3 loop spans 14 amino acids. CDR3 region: CATSGERRSTEAFF. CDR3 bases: TGTGCCACCAGCGGGGAACGGAGAAGCACTGAAGCTTTCTTT. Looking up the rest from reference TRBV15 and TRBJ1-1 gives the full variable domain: DAMVIQNPRYQVTQFGKPVTLSCSQTLNHNVMYWYQQKSSQAPKLLFHYYDKDFNNEADTPDNFQSRRPNTSFCFLDIRSPGLGDTAMYLCATSGERRSTEAFFGQGTRLTVV.

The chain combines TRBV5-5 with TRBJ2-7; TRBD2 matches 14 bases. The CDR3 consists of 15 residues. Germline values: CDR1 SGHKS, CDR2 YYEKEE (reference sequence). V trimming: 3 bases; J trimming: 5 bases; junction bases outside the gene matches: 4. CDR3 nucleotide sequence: TGTGCCAGCAGCTCCGCGACTAGCGGGAGGGACGAGCAGTACTTC. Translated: CASSSATSGRDEQYF.

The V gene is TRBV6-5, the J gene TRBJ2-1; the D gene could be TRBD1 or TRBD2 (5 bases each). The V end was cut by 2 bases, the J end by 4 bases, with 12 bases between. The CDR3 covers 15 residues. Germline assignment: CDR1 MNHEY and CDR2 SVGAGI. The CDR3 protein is CASSYATGGYNEQFF. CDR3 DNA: TGTGCCAGCAGTTACGCGACTGGGGGTTACAATGAGCAGTTCTTC.

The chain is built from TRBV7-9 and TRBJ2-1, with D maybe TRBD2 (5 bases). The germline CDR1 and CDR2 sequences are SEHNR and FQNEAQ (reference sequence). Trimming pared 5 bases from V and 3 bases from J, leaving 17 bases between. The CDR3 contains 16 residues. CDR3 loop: CASSVNATRFYNEQFF. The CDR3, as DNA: TGTGCCAGCAGCGTAAACGCAACTAGGTTCTACAATGAGCAGTTCTTC.

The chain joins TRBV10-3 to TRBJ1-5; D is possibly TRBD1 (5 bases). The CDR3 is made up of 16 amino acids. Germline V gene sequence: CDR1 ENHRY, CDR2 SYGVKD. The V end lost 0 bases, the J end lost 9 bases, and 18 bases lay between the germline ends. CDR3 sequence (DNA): TGTGCCATCAGTGAGTCAGGTTTTGGGGGTAGAGGGCCCCAGCATTTT. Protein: CAISESGFGGRGPQHF.

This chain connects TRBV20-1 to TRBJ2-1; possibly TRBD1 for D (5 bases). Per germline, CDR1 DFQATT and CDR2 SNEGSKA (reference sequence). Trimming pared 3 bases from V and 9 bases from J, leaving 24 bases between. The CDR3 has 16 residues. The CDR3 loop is CSASSRLGRTTGEQFF. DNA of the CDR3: TGCAGTGCTAGTAGTCGACTCGGGCGAACTACAGGTGAGCAGTTCTTC.

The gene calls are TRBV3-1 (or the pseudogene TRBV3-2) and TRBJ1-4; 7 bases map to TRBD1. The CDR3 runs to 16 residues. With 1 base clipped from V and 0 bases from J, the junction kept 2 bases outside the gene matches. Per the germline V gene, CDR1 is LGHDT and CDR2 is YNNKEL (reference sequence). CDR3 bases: TGTGCCAGCAGCCAAGTGCAGGGGGCAACTAATGAAAAACTGTTTTTT. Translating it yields CASSQVQGATNEKLFF.

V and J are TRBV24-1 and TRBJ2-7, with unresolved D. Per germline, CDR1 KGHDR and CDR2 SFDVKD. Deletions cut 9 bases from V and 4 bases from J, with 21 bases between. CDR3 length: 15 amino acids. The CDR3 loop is CATGDSGRSLYEQYF. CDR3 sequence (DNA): TGTGCCACCGGCGACTCCGGGCGCTCCCTTTACGAGCAGTACTTC.

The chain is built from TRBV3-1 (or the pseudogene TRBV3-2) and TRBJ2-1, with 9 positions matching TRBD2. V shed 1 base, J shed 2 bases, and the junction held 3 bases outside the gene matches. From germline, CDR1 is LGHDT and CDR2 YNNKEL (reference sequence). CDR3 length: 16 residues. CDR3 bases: TGTGCCAGCAGCCAAGTAGCGGGGGTCACCTACAATGAGCAGTTCTTC. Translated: CASSQVAGVTYNEQFF.